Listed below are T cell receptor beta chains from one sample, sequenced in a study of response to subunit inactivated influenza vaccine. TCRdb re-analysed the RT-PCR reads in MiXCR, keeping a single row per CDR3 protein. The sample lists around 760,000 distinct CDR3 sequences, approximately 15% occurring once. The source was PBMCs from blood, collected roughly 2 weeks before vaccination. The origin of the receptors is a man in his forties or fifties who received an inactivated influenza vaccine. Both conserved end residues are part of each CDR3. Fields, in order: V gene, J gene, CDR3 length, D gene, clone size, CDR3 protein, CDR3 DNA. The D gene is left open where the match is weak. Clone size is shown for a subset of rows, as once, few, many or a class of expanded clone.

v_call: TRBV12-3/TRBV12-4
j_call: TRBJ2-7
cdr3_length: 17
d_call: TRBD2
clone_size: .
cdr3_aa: CASSFSTGTSGSYEQYF
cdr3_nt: TGTGCCAGCAGTTTCTCGACTGGGACTAGCGGCTCCTACGAGCAGTACTTC

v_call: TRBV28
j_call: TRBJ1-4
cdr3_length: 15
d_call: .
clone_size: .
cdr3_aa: CASSSLQAGNEKLFF
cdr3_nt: TGTGCCAGCAGCTCATTACAGGCCGGGAATGAAAAACTGTTTTTT

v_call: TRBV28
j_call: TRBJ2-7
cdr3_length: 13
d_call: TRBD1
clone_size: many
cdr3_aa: CASSRQGLPKQYF
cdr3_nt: TGTGCCAGCAGTCGACAGGGTTTGCCCAAGCAGTACTTC

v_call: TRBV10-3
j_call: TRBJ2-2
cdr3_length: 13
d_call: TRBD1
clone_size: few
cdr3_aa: CAIRGTGTGELFF
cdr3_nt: TGTGCCATCAGGGGGACAGGGACCGGGGAGCTGTTTTTT

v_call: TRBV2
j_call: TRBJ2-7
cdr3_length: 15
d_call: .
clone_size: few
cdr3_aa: CASTPEGSSSYEQYF
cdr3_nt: TGTGCCAGCACCCCAGAGGGGTCCAGCTCCTACGAGCAGTACTTC

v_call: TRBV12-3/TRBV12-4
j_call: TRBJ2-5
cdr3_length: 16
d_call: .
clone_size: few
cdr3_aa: CASSFGLVPLGETQYF
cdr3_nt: TGTGCCAGCAGTTTCGGTTTAGTTCCACTAGGGGAGACCCAGTACTTC

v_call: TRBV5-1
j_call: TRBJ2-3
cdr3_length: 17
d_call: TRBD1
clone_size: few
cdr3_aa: CASSLAPGQGGTDTQYF
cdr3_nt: TGCGCCAGCAGCTTGGCCCCGGGACAGGGGGGAACAGATACGCAGTATTTT

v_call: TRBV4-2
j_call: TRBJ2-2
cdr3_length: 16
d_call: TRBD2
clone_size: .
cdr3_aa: CASSQKAGGNTGELFF
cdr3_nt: TGTGCCAGCAGCCAGAAAGCGGGAGGGAACACCGGGGAGCTGTTTTTT

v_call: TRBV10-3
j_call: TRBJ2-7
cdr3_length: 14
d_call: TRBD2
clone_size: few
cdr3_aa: CAIRDSGSSYEQYF
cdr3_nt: TGTGCCATCAGGGATAGCGGGTCCTCCTACGAGCAGTACTTC

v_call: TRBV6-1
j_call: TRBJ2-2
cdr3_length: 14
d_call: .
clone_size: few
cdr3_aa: CASRRLSTTGELFF
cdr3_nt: TGTGCCAGCAGAAGACTATCCACTACCGGGGAGCTGTTTTTT

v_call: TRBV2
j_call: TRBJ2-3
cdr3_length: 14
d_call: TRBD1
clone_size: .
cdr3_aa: CASRATGPGDTQYF
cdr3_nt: TGTGCCAGCAGGGCGACAGGGCCCGGGGATACGCAGTATTTT

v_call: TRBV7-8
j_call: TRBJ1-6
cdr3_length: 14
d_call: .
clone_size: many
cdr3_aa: CASSLARGGSPLHF
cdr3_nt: TGTGCCAGCAGCTTAGCGCGGGGGGGTTCACCCCTCCACTTT

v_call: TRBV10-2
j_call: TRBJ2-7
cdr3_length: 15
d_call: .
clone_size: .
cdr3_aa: CASSKKLQGSYEQYF
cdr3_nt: TGCGCCAGCAGTAAAAAGTTACAGGGATCGTACGAGCAGTACTTC

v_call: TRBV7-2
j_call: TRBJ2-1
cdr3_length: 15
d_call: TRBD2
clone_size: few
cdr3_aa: CASSLELAVGGEQFF
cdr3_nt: TGTGCCAGCAGCTTAGAACTAGCGGTAGGGGGTGAGCAGTTCTTC

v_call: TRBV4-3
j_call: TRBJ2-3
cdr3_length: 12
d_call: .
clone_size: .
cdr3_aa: CASSQYEDTQYF
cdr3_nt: TGCGCCAGCAGCCAATATGAAGATACGCAGTATTTT

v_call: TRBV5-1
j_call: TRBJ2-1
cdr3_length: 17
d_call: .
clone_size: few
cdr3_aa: CASSQGHGGLGVNEQFF
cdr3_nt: TGCGCCAGCAGCCAAGGACATGGGGGCTTAGGAGTCAATGAGCAGTTCTTC

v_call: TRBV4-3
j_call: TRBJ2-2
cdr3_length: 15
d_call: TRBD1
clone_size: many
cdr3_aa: CASSYGTEDTGELFF
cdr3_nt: TGCGCCAGCAGCTACGGGACAGAGGACACCGGGGAGCTGTTTTTT

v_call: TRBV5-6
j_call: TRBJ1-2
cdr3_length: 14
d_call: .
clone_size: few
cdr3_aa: CASSLGPANYGYTF
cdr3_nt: TGTGCCAGCAGCTTGGGACCAGCTAACTATGGCTACACCTTC

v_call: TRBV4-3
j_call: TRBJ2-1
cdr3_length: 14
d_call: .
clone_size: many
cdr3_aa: CASSQAGVSNEQFF
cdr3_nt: TGCGCCAGCAGCCAAGCGGGAGTAAGCAATGAGCAGTTCTTC

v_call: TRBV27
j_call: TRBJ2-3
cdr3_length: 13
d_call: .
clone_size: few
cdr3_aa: CASRRSDTDTQYF
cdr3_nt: TGTGCCAGCAGGAGGAGCGACACAGATACGCAGTATTTT

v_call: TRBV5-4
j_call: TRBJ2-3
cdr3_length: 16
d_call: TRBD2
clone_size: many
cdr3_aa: CASSLRTSGNADTQYF
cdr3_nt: TGTGCCAGCAGCTTGAGGACTAGCGGGAACGCAGATACGCAGTATTTT

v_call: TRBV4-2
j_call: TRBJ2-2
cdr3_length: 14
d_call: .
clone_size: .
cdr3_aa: CASSVTTGTGELFF
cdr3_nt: TGTGCCAGCAGCGTAACCACAGGGACCGGGGAGCTGTTTTTT

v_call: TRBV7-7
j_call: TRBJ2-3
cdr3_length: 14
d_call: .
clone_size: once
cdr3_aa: CASSQNRGSDTQYF
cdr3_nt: TGTGCTAGCAGCCAAAATAGGGGGTCAGATACGCAGTATTTT

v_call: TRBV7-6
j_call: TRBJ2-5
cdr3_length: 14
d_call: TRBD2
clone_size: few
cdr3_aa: CASSSIAGQETQYF
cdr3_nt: TGTGCCAGCAGCTCCATAGCGGGACAAGAGACCCAGTACTTC

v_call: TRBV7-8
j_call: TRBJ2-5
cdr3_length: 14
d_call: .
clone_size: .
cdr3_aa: CASDARLAKKTQYF
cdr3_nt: TGTGCCAGCGATGCAAGATTAGCCAAGAAGACCCAGTACTTC

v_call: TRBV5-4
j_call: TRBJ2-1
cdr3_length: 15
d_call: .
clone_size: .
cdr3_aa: CASSLAGSGNNEQFF
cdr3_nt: TGTGCCAGCAGCTTGGCGGGGAGCGGAAACAATGAGCAGTTCTTC

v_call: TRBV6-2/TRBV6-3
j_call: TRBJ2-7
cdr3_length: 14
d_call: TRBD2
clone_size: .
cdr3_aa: CASTRPGGQYEQYF
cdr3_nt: TGTGCCAGCACCCGCCCGGGGGGGCAATACGAGCAGTACTTC

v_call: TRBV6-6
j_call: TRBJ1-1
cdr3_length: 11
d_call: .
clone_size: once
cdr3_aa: CASSYVVEAFF
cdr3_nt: TGTGCCAGCAGTTACGTGGTGGAAGCTTTCTTT

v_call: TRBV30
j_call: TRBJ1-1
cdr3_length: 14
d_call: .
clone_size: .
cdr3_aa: CAWSVPLSLTEAFF
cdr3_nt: TGTGCCTGGAGTGTTCCCCTATCTCTAACTGAAGCTTTCTTT

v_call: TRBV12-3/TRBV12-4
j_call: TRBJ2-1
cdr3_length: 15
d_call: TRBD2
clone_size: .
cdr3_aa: CASSSGFGGNNEQFF
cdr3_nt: TGTGCCAGCAGTTCCGGGTTCGGGGGGAACAATGAGCAGTTCTTC

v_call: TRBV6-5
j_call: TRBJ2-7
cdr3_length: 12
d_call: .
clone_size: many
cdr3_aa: CASSYGLYEQYF
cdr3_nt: TGTGCCAGCAGTTACGGGCTCTACGAGCAGTACTTC

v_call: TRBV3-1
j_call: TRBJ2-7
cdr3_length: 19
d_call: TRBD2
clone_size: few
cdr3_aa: CASSPTGLAGVLRSYEQYF
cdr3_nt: TGTGCCAGCAGCCCTACTGGGCTAGCGGGGGTCCTAAGGTCCTACGAGCAGTACTTC

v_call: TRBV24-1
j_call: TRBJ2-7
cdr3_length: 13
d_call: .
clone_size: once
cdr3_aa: CATSDTLINEQYF
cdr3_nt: TGTGCCACCAGTGACACACTGATCAACGAGCAGTACTTC

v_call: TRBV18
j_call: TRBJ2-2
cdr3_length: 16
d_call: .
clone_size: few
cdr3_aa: CASSPPSGENTGELFF
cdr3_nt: TGTGCCAGCTCACCACCAAGCGGAGAGAACACCGGGGAGCTGTTTTTT

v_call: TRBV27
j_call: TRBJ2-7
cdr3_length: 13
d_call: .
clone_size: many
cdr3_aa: CASSLSPHYEQYF
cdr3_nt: TGTGCCAGCAGTTTATCCCCACATTACGAGCAGTACTTC

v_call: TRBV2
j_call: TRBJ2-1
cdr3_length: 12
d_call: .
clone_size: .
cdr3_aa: CASSEHRNEQFF
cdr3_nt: TGTGCCAGCAGTGAACATAGGAATGAGCAGTTCTTC

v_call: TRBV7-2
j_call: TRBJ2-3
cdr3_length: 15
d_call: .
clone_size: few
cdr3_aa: CASSPRLGGTDTQYF
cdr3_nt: TGTGCCAGCAGCCCCCGATTAGGAGGCACAGATACGCAGTATTTT

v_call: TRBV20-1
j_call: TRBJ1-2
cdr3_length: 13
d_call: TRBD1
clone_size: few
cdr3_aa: CSALDRSTYGYTF
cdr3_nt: TGCAGTGCTCTGGACAGGAGCACCTATGGCTACACCTTC

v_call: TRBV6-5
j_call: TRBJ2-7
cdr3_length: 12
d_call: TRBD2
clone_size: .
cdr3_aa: CAAGDYRSEQYF
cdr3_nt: TGTGCCGCCGGGGACTACAGAAGCGAGCAGTACTTC

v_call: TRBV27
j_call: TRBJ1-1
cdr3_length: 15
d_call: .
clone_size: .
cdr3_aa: CASSLSSSMNTEAFF
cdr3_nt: TGTGCCAGCAGTTTATCGAGCAGTATGAACACTGAAGCTTTCTTT

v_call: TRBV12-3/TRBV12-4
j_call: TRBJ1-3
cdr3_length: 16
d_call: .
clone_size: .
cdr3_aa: CASSTWTPLIVGTIYF
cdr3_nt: TGTGCCAGCAGCACTTGGACTCCTCTAATTGTTGGCACCATATATTTT

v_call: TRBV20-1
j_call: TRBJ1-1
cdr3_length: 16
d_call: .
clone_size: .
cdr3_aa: CSAAGQPGRLNTEAFF
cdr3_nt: TGCAGTGCCGCCGGACAGCCTGGACGATTGAACACTGAAGCTTTCTTT

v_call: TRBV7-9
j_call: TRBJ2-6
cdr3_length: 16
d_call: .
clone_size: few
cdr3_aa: CASVSEGSSGANVLTF
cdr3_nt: TGTGCCAGCGTCTCTGAGGGATCCTCTGGGGCCAACGTCCTGACTTTC

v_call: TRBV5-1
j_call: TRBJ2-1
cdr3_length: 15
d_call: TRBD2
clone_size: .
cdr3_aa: CASSRRTSSYNEQFF
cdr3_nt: TGCGCCAGCAGCAGAAGGACTAGCTCCTACAATGAGCAGTTCTTC

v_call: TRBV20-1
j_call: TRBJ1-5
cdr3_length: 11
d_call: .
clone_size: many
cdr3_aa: CSATNNQPQHF
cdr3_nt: TGCAGTGCTACCAATAATCAGCCCCAGCATTTT

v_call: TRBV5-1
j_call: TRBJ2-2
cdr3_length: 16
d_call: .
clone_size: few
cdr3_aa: CASSLAGHLNTGELFF
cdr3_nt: TGCGCCAGCAGCTTGGCCGGACACTTGAACACCGGGGAGCTGTTTTTT

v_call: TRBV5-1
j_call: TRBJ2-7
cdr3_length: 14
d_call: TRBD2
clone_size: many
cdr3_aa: CASSNGLAAYEQYF
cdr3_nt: TGCGCCAGCAGCAACGGACTAGCGGCATACGAGCAGTACTTC

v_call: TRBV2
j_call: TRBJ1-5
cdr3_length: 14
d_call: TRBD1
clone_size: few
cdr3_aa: CASRDRGQGQPQHF
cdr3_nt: TGTGCCAGCAGGGACAGGGGGCAGGGTCAGCCCCAGCATTTT

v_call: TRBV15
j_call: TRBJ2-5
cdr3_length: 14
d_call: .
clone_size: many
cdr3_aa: CATSLRGGSETQYF
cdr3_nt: TGTGCCACCAGCCTTCGGGGTGGGTCAGAGACCCAGTACTTC

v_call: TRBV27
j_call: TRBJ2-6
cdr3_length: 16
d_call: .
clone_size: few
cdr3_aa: CASSFLQSSGANVLTF
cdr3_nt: TGTGCCAGCAGTTTTTTACAGTCCTCTGGGGCCAACGTCCTGACTTTC

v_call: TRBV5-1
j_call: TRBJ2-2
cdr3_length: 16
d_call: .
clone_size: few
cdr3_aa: CASSLGVVANTGELFF
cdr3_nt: TGCGCCAGCAGCTTAGGGGTGGTCGCGAACACCGGGGAGCTGTTTTTT

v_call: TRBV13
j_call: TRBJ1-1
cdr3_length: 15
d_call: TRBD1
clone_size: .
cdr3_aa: CASSLGQSMNTEAFF
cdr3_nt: TGTGCCAGCAGCTTGGGACAGAGTATGAACACTGAAGCTTTCTTT

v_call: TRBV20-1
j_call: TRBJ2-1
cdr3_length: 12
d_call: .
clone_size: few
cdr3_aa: CSARPSGKVQFF
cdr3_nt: TGCAGTGCTAGACCCAGCGGTAAGGTGCAGTTCTTC

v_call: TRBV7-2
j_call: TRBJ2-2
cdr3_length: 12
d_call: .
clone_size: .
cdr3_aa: CASSPDVGELFF
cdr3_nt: TGTGCCAGCAGCCCGGACGTCGGGGAGCTGTTTTTT

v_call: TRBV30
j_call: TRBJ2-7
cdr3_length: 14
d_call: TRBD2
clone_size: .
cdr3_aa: CACHLGGRAYEQYF
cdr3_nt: TGTGCCTGCCACCTGGGGGGGAGGGCCTACGAGCAGTACTTC